This paragraph reports one T cell receptor beta chain. No antigen is known for it. No base quality information exists; no much larger clone differs at one position. The label giving this sample's time point can be read as: baseline before first vaccination. Vaccinee samples came from UK trials COV001 and COV002, including a single-blind randomized controlled phase 2/3 trial of AZD1222 (ChAdOx1 nCoV-19) in healthy adults. For TCRbeta chain sequencing, PBMC samples were collected from trial participants at day 0 and at day 28 after the second dose. The CDR3 regions of human TCRbeta chains were analyzed by immunosequencing. On the study's bioinformatics: Repertoire TCRs were matched against a reference library of SARS-CoV-2-specific TCRs generated with the MIRA antigen-specificity platform. Breadth was defined as the fraction of unique TCRs that were SARS-CoV-2-associated, and depth was defined as the fraction of total T cells that were SARS-CoV-2-associated. Using the MIRA data, each spike-specific TCR was assigned both to the spike region to which the TCR was reactive and to a CD4 or CD8 class. Log10-transformed breadth and depth values were compared by one-way ANOVA with Sidak's multiple comparisons tests. Sourced from immuneACCESS, this table was stored by TCRdb with only in-frame sequences that have V and J called. A share of the clones is absent; for the studies checked, an unresolved V gene accounts for under half, and the remainder has no known explanation. The D gene and trimming were derived from the DNA, and the V and J assignments and clone size from that table. The sample contains about 130,000 clones, 89% of them found a single time. More than 4% of the sample is taken by the ten largest.

These data belong to a study of T cell responses to AZD1222 COVID-19 vaccine (dated by TCRdb to 2020 to 2023). Notes on the research overall: AZD1222 recipients given second doses at about 4 weeks or at about 12 weeks were pooled, since spike-specific TCR depth and breadth were not found to differ between the two schedules. Trial participants were enrolled by age into 18-55, 56-69 and 70-plus year subgroups, with about 150, 27 and 61 TCR-sequenced participants respectively. TCR sequencing was performed for 230 to 250 trial participants, of whom around 210 were given two doses of AZD1222 and some 25 were given two doses of MenACWY control vaccine. Overall study outcomes, separate from this receptor: Only five or six AZD1222 recipients were SARS-CoV-2 seropositive at baseline, limiting conclusions about previously exposed vaccinees. Because no day 14 peak-response samples were available, the repertoires could be characterized only after the peak T cell response. A significant rise in spike-specific TCR breadth and depth was observed after two AZD1222 doses relative to day 0 and relative to MenACWY recipients. Participants were mostly white British and included more females than males, and it was suggested by the authors that clonal diversity may have been underestimated. The 56-69-year group was small, and its depth increase did not reach significance, likely because of low power. Nearly half of unique spike-specific TCRs reportedly recognized epitopes outside regions mutated in the B.1.351 and B.1.1.7 variants. The vaccine-associated CD4 TCRs covered the entire spike protein, and the dominant responses fell in regions 160-218 and 743-854.

CDR1 SEHNR and CDR2 FQNEAQ are derived from the germline V gene (reference sequence). V and J are truncated by 0 bases and 3 bases respectively, leaving an intervening sequence of 9 bases. The CDR3 goes from the cysteine to the phenylalanine over 14 residues. Just CDR3 DNA is preserved here, 42 bases in frame from base 1. The specimen comprised peripheral blood, sampled on day 0 of AZD1222 vaccination. This sequence originates from an adult in good health. This chain joins TRBV7-9 to TRBJ2-7; the D gene is unclear. The CDR3 amino acid sequence is: CASSLAGSLYEQYF. The sequence in DNA is TGTGCCAGCAGCTTAGCAGGGTCCCTCTACGAGCAGTACTTC.